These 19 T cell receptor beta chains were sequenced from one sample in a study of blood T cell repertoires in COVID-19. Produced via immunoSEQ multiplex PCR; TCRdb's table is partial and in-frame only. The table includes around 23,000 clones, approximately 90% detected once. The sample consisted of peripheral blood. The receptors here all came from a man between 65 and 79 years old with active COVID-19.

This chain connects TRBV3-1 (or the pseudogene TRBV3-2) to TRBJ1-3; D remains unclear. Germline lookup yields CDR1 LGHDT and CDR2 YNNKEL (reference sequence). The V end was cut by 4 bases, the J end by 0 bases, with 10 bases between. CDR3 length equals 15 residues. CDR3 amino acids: CASSPGRDSGNTIYF. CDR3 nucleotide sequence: TGTGCCAGCAGCCCGGGGAGGGACTCTGGAAACACCATATATTTT.

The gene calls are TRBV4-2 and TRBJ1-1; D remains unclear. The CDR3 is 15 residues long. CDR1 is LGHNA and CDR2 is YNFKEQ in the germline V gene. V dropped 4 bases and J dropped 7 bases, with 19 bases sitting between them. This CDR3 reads CASSPQGGQHIEAFF. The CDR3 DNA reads TGTGCCAGCAGCCCACAAGGTGGGCAGCATATTGAAGCTTTCTTT.

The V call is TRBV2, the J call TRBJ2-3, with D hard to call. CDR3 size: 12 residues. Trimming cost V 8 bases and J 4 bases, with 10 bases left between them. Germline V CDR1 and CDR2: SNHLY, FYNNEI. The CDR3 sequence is CASFRGADTQYF. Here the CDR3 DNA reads TGTGCCAGCTTCCGCGGAGCAGATACGCAGTATTTT. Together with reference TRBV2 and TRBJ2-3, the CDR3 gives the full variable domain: EPEVTQTPSHQVTQMGQEVILRCVPISNHLYFYWYRQILGQKVEFLVSFYNNEISEKSEIFDDQFSVERPDGSNFTLKIRSTKLEDSAMYFCASFRGADTQYFGPGTRLTVL.

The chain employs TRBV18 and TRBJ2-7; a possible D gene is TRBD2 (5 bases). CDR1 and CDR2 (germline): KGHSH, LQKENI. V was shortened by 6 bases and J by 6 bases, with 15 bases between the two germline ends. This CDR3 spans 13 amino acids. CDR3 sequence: CASSTDLEGEQYF. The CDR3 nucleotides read TGTGCCAGCTCGACGGACCTAGAGGGCGAGCAGTACTTC.

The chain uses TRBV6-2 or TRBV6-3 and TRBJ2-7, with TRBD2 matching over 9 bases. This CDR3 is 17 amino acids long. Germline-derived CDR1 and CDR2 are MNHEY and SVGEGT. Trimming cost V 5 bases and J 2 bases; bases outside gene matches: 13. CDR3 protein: CASSESLWGLAPYEQYF. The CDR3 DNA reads TGTGCCAGCAGTGAGAGCTTATGGGGACTAGCTCCCTACGAGCAGTACTTC.

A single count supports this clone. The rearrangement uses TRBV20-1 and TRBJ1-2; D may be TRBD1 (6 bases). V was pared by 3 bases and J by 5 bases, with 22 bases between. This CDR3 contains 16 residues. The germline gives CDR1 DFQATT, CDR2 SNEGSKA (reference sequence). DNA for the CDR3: TGCAGTGCTAGTGGGGGGCACAGGGTCCAAGGGTATGGCTACACCTTC. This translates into CSASGGHRVQGYGYTF.

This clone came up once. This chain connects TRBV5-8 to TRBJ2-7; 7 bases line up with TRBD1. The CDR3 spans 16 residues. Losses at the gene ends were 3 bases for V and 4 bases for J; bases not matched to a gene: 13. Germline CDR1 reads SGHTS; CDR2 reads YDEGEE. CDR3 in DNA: TGTGCCAGCAGCTATCGTAGGACAGGTCGTTCGTACGAGCAGTACTTC. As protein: CASSYRRTGRSYEQYF. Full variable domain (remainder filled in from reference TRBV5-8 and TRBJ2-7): EAGVTQSPTHLIKTRGQQATLRCSPISGHTSVYWYQQALGLGLQFLLWYDEGEERNRGNFPPRFSGRQFPNYSSELNVNALELEDSALYLCASSYRRTGRSYEQYFGPGTRLTVT.

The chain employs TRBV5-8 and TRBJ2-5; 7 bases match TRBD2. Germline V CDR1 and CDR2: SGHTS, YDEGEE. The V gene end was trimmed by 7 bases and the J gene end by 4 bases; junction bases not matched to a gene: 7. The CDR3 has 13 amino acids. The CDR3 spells CASLLARRETQYF. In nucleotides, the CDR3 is TGTGCCAGCTTACTAGCGCGAAGAGAGACCCAGTACTTC.

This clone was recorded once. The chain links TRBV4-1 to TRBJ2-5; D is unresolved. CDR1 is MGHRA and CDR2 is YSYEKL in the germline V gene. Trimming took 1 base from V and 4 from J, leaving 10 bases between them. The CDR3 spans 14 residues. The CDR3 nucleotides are TGCGCCAGCAGCCAAGGCCCTATCGGAGAGACCCAGTACTTC. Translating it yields CASSQGPIGETQYF.

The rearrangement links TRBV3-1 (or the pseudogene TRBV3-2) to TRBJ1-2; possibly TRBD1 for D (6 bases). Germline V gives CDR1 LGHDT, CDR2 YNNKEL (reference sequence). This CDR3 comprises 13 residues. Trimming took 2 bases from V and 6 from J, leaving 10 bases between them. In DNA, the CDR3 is TGTGCCAGCAGCCAATTGACAGGTGATGGCTACACCTTC. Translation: CASSQLTGDGYTF.

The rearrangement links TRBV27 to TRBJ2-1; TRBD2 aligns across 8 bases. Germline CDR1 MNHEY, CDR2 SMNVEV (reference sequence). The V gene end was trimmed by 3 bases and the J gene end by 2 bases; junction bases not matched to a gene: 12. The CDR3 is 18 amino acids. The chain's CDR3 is CASSLSYFSGRAYNEQFF. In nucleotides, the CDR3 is TGTGCCAGCAGTTTGTCTTATTTTTCCGGGAGGGCCTACAATGAGCAGTTCTTC.

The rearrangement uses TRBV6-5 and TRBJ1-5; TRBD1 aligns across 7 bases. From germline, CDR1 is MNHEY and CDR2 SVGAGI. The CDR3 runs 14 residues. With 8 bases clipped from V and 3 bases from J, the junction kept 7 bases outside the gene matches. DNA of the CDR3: TGTGCCAGCGGAGGGGGCGCGAACAATCAGCCCCAGCATTTT. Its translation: CASGGGANNQPQHF.

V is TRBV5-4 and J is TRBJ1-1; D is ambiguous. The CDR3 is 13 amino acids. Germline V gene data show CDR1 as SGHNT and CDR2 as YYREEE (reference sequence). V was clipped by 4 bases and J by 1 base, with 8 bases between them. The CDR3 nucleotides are TGTGCCAGCAGCGTTAACACGAACACTGAAGCTTTCTTT. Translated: CASSVNTNTEAFF.

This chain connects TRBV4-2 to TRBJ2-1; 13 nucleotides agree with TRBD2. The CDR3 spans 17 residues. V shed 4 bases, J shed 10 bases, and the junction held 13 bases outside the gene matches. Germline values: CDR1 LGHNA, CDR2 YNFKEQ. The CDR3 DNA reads TGTGCCAGCAGCCCGGAGGGGACTAGCGGGAAAAGGCAAGAGCAGTTCTTC. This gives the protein CASSPEGTSGKRQEQFF.

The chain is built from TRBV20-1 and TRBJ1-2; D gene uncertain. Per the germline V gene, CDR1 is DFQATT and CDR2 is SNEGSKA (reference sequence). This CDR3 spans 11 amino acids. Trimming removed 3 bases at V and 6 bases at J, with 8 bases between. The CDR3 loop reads CSASSRDGYTF. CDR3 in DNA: TGCAGTGCTAGTTCCCGAGATGGCTACACCTTC.

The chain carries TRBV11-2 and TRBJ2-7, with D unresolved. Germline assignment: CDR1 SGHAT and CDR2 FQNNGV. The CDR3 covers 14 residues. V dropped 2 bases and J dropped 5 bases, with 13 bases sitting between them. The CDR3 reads CASSLNAGIDEQYF. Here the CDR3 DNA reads TGTGCCAGCAGCTTAAACGCAGGTATTGACGAGCAGTACTTC. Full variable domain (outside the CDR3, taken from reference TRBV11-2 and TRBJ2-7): EAGVAQSPRYKIIEKRQSVAFWCNPISGHATLYWYQQILGQGPKLLIQFQNNGVVDDSQLPKDRFSAERLKGVDSTLKIQPAKLEDSAVYLCASSLNAGIDEQYFGPGTRLTVT.

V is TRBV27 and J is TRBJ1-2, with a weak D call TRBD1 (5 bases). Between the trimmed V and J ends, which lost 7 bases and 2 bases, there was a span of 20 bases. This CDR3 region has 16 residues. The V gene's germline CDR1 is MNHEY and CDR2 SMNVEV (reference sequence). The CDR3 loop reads CASKEVSGGTNYGYTF. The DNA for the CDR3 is TGTGCCAGCAAGGAAGTGAGCGGGGGGACCAACTATGGCTACACCTTC.

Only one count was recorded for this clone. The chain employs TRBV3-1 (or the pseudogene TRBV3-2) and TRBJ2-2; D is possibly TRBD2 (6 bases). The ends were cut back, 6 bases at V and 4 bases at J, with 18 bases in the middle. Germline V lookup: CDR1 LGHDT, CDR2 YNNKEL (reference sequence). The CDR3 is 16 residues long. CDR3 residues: CASSPPVGRATGELFF. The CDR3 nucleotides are TGTGCCAGCAGTCCCCCCGTCGGGAGAGCCACCGGGGAGCTGTTTTTT.

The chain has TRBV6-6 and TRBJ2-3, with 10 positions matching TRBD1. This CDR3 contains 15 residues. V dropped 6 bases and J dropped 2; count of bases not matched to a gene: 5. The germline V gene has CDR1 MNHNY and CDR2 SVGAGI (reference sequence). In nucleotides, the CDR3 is TGTGCCAGCAGATGGGGACAGGGGACCACAGATACGCAGTATTTT. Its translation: CASRWGQGTTDTQYF.